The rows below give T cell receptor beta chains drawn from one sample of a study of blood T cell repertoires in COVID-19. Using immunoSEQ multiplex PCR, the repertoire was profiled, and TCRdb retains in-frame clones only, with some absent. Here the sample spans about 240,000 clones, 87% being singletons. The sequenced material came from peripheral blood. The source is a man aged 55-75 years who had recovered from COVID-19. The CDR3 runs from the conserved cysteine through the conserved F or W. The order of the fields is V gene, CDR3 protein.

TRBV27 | CASSGYGTGATGELFF
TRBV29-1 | CSVENDRGRPYTEAFF
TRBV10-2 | CASRQNFYEQYF
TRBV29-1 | CSVVDSYNQPQHF
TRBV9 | CASSAGNREKETQYF
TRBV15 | CATSGGTVPSSYNEQFF
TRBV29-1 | CSVSRQVNSNQPQHF
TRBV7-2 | CASSSRGAGDGKNIQYF
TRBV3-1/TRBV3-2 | CASSQDWGNRETQYF
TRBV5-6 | CASSSPGATDRGHTEAFF
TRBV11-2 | CASSSSGGRSTDTQYF
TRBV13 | CASSLYRGSGNEKLFF
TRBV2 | CASSGGPFTEAFF
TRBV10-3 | CAISLTGLKENNSPLHF
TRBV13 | CASSSRLAGGLSYPTDTQYF
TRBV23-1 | CASSQSYQGRTNEQYF
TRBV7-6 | CASSRGTSGYSTDTQYF
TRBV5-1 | CASSLDQGQFTGELFF
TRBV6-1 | CASSARRGGYGTDTQYF
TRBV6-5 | CASSYSESGSEAFF
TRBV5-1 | CASSLFKTGDGYTF
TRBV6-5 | CASRGTSGFTDTQYF
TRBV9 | CASSAGQGYEEQFF
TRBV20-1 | CSASYRSYSGANVLTF
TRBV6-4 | CASSDSIGELFF
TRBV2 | CASSRLAGAGELFF
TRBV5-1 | CASSQLSTGELFF
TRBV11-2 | CASTYTGADTQYF
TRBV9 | CASSSRSGGATGELFF
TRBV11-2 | CASSFSTSGGLVPETQYF
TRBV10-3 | CAIRQGANNSPLHF
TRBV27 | CASSLYGGNTIYF
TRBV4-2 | CASSPGAGGKLNTEAFF
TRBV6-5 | CASTGQGFYEQYF
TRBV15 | CATSRGKSGGGTDTQYF
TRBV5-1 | CASNYDLAGGGEQYF
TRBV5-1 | CASSSPYGEDDTQYF
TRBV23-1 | CARKVQGNEQFF
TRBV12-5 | CASAPHRVGTYEQYF
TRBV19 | CASKRTGENTGELFF